A single sample gave rise to the 30 T cell receptor beta chains below, sequenced in a study of B cell selection in AIRE deficiency. The table came from immunoSEQ multiplex PCR; TCRdb's copy has only in-frame clones and leaves some out. The sample shows about 25,000 clones, over 95% of them seen only once. Sorting defined conventional CD4 T cells as CD4+CD127+. The sequencing sample was made of CD4+CD127+ conventional T cells sorted from PBMCs. These TCRs come from a human donor in good health.

In this sample, this clone turned up once. The chain couples TRBV7-2 to TRBJ2-5, with D uncertain. Trimming left V 2 bases short and J 2 bases short, with 6 bases between. Looked up from germline, CDR1 is SGHTA and CDR2 is FQGNSA. CDR3 size: 13 residues. CDR3 nucleotide sequence: TGTGCCAGCAGCTTATCCAGGCAAGAGACCCAGTACTTC. Its translation is CASSLSRQETQYF. Based on the CDR3 plus reference TRBV7-2 and TRBJ2-5, the full variable domain is GAGVSQSPSNKVTEKGKDVELRCDPISGHTALYWYRQSLGQGLEFLIYFQGNSAPDKSGLPSDRFSAERTGGSVSTLTIQRTQQEDSAVYLCASSLSRQETQYFGPGTRLLVL.

The gene calls are TRBV20-1 and TRBJ2-1, with D perhaps matching TRBD2 (5 bases). Deletions cut 3 bases from V and 14 bases from J, with 14 bases between. The germline gives CDR1 DFQATT, CDR2 SNEGSKA (reference sequence). CDR3 length equals 11 residues. The CDR3, as DNA: TGCAGTGCTAGGCCTAGCCAGGTGGAGTTCTTC. It translates to CSARPSQVEFF.

The J gene is TRBJ1-2, the V gene TRBV13, with 9 positions matching TRBD1. CDR1 PRHDT and CDR2 FYEKMQ come from the germline V gene (reference sequence). The CDR3 length is 15 residues. V dropped 4 bases and J dropped 2; count of bases not matched to a gene: 5. The CDR3 spells CASSSTGGWNYGYTF. The CDR3 region has the DNA TGTGCCAGCAGCTCCACAGGGGGCTGGAACTATGGCTACACCTTC. The full variable domain, its missing parts supplied by reference TRBV13 and TRBJ1-2, is AAGVIQSPRHLIKEKRETATLKCYPIPRHDTVYWYQQGPGQDPQFLISFYEKMQSDKGSIPDRFSAQQFSDYHSELNMSSLELGDSALYFCASSSTGGWNYGYTFGSGTRLTVV.

The chain employs TRBV12-5 and TRBJ2-7; TRBD1 matches at 10 bases. This CDR3 is 15 amino acids long. The ends lost 2 bases at V and 3 bases at J; junction bases unmatched: 4. Germline CDR1 and CDR2: LGHNT and FRNRAP. In DNA form, the CDR3 reads TGTGCTAGTGGTTTGACCTGGACAGGGGGCTACGAGCAGTACTTC. Its protein product is CASGLTWTGGYEQYF.

A note on this clone: A read error may account for a junction end that differs from germline. DNA for the CDR3: TGTGCCAGCAGCCAGGGTCGGAGGAACCCTGAAGCTTTCTTT. It encodes CASSQGRRNPEAFF. This chain uses TRBV9 with TRBJ1-1; D perhaps matches TRBD1 (5 bases). CDR3 length: 14 amino acids. Germline V CDR1 and CDR2: SGDLS, YYNGEE.

The chain links TRBV7-8 to TRBJ1-2; tentative D call: TRBD1 (6 bases). The CDR3 is 14 residues long. The V gene's germline CDR1 is SGHVS and CDR2 FQNEAQ. Trimming pared 1 base from V and 4 bases from J, leaving 10 bases between. In DNA form, the CDR3 reads TGTGCCAGCAGCTTAGTGGACAGACTCTATGGCTACACCTTC. Residues: CASSLVDRLYGYTF.

V usage is TRBV5-4 and J usage is TRBJ2-7; 13 nucleotides align to TRBD2. Germline lookup yields CDR1 SGHNT and CDR2 YYREEE (reference sequence). The CDR3 loop spans 16 amino acids. V shed 4 bases and J 4 bases; nucleotides not matched to a gene: 8. CDR3 nucleotides: TGTGCCAGCAGCCCGGGGACTAGCGGGGTCATATACGAGCAGTACTTC. This translates into CASSPGTSGVIYEQYF.

The chain employs TRBV20-1 and TRBJ1-1; D is perhaps TRBD1 (6 bases). V shed 3 bases and J shed 7 bases, with 9 bases lying between them. This CDR3 spans 11 amino acids. Germline CDR1 DFQATT, CDR2 SNEGSKA (reference sequence). In DNA form, the CDR3 reads TGCAGTGCTAGGTCAGGGGTTGAAGCTTTCTTT. Its protein product is CSARSGVEAFF.

DNA for the CDR3: TGCGCCAGCAGCTTGGCCAAGGGGGGACAAAGCACCGGGGAGCTGTTTTTT. Amino acid sequence: CASSLAKGGQSTGELFF. The chain recombines TRBV5-1 with TRBJ2-2; D assignment may be TRBD1 or TRBD2 (6 bases each). Per the germline V gene, CDR1 is SGHRS and CDR2 is YFSETQ. There are 17 residues in the CDR3. V gave up 0 bases and J gave up 4 bases, with 16 bases separating them. The full variable domain, rest sourced from reference TRBV5-1 and TRBJ2-2, is KAGVTQTPRYLIKTRGQQVTLSCSPISGHRSVSWYQQTPGQGLQFLFEYFSETQRNKGNFPGRFSGRQFSNSRSEMNVSTLELGDSALYLCASSLAKGGQSTGELFFGEGSRLTVL.

The gene calls are TRBV6-5 and TRBJ2-3; weak D call: TRBD2 (5 bases). V gave up 7 bases and J gave up 2 bases, with 13 bases separating them. This CDR3 is built from 14 residues. CDR1 and CDR2 (germline): MNHEY, SVGAGI. CDR3: CASKEEANTDTQYF. The DNA of the CDR3 is TGTGCCAGCAAAGAGGAGGCGAACACAGATACGCAGTATTTT.

This clone was picked up a small number of times. This chain uses TRBV19 with TRBJ1-2; no clear D. This CDR3 comprises 13 residues. Germline assignment: CDR1 LNHDA and CDR2 SQIVND (reference sequence). V was clipped by 0 bases and J by 0 bases, with 2 bases between them. This CDR3 reads CASSIDTNYGYTF. Here the CDR3 DNA reads TGTGCCAGTAGTATAGACACTAACTATGGCTACACCTTC.

V gene TRBV5-1 combines with J gene TRBJ1-1, with TRBD1 identical over 7 bases. In germline, CDR1 is SGHRS, CDR2 YFSETQ. J gave up 6 bases and V 2 bases, and 4 bases lay outside the gene matches. CDR3 length: 13 amino acids. The CDR3 DNA reads as TGCGCCAGCAGCTTTCCCGGGACAGCTGAAGCTTTCTTT. Its protein product is CASSFPGTAEAFF.

The chain carries TRBV11-2 and TRBJ2-7; TRBD2 agrees at 10 bases. In germline, CDR1 is SGHAT, CDR2 FQNNGV. The CDR3 runs to 14 residues. With 5 bases clipped from V and 1 base from J, the junction kept 2 bases outside the gene matches. The DNA of the CDR3 is TGTGCCAGCAGCACGACTAGCGGGTCCTACGAGCAGTACTTC. This translates into CASSTTSGSYEQYF.

The CDR3 spells CASSFRKVKRGVDTDTQYF. The CDR3 DNA sequence: TGTGCCAGCAGCTTTAGGAAGGTGAAGCGGGGGGTTGACACAGATACGCAGTATTTT. This chain joins TRBV7-2 and TRBJ2-3; 9 bases line up with TRBD2. CDR1 and CDR2 from the germline V gene are SGHTA and FQGNSA. This CDR3 contains 19 residues. V gave up 3 bases and J gave up 2 bases; unmatched junction bases: 15.

This chain uses TRBV4-2 with TRBJ2-1; D remains unclear. The CDR3 has 16 residues. Per germline, CDR1 LGHNA and CDR2 YNFKEQ. The V gene lost 0 bases and the J gene lost 5 bases, with 14 bases spanning the gap. The CDR3 loop is CASSQDPPSSHNEQFF. The CDR3 region has the DNA TGTGCCAGCAGCCAAGATCCCCCTAGTTCGCACAATGAGCAGTTCTTC.

This clone was recorded a few times. V and J are TRBV5-4 and TRBJ1-1, with D perhaps matching TRBD1 (6 bases). The CDR3 has 15 amino acids. Deletions cut 4 bases from V and 7 bases from J, with 20 bases between. The germline V gene has CDR1 SGHNT and CDR2 YYREEE (reference sequence). The CDR3 is CASSSAMNRVGEAFF. The CDR3 coding sequence is TGTGCCAGCAGCAGCGCAATGAACAGGGTTGGTGAAGCTTTCTTT. Full variable domain (rest looked up from reference TRBV5-4 and TRBJ1-1): ETGVTQSPTHLIKTRGQQVTLRCSSQSGHNTVSWYQQALGQGPQFIFQYYREEENGRGNFPPRFSGLQFPNYSSELNVNALELDDSALYLCASSSAMNRVGEAFFGQGTRLTVV.

This rearrangement joins TRBV7-3 to TRBJ2-3; 8 bases fit TRBD2. The CDR3 is made up of 15 amino acids. The germline V gene has CDR1 SGHTA and CDR2 FQGTGA. V was clipped by 2 bases and J by 6 bases; unmatched bases: 7. The CDR3 region is CASSLLAGPEDTQYF. CDR3 DNA sequence: TGTGCCAGCAGCTTATTAGCGGGACCCGAGGATACGCAGTATTTT.

This clone was counted once. The V gene is TRBV14, the J gene TRBJ1-1; the D is unclear. In germline, CDR1 is SGHDN, CDR2 FVKESK. The CDR3 has 17 residues. The ends were cut back, 0 bases at V and 3 bases at J, with 17 bases in the middle. The CDR3 loop reads CASSQDIWGGRDTEAFF. CDR3 nucleotides: TGTGCCAGCAGCCAAGATATATGGGGAGGGAGGGACACTGAAGCTTTCTTT.

This clone was counted only a few times. The chain uses TRBV21-1 and TRBJ1-5. TRBV21-1 is a known pseudogene. There are 17 residues in the CDR3. CDR3 DNA sequence: TGTGCCAGCGATGAGGTCCGGACGGGCGGCTGCAATCAGCCCCAGCATTTT. Translated: CASDEVRTGGCNQPQHF.

The chain employs TRBV25-1 and TRBJ1-1; D is unclear. The CDR3 is 13 amino acids. V shed 7 bases and J shed 4 bases, with 13 bases lying between them. Per germline, CDR1 MGHDK and CDR2 SYGVNS. CDR3 amino acids: CASTPWGVTEAFF. The CDR3 coding sequence is TGTGCCAGCACTCCGTGGGGTGTCACTGAAGCTTTCTTT.

The chain links TRBV4-1 to TRBJ2-2; 9 bases fit TRBD2. Germline CDR1 reads MGHRA; CDR2 reads YSYEKL. V gave up 1 base and J gave up 6 bases; unmatched junction bases: 6. The CDR3 extends over 16 amino acids. The CDR3 loop reads CASSQGLAGVAGELFF. DNA of the CDR3: TGCGCCAGCAGCCAAGGGTTAGCGGGAGTCGCCGGGGAGCTGTTTTTT.

V is TRBV7-3 and J is TRBJ1-2; TRBD1 is a possible D gene (6 bases). The germline gives CDR1 SGHTA, CDR2 FQGTGA. There are 13 residues in the CDR3. Trimming cost V 5 bases and J 4 bases, with 11 bases left between them. The CDR3, as DNA: TGTGCCAGCAGCCCCGCGGACAGCTATGGCTACACCTTC. Protein: CASSPADSYGYTF.

This clone was recorded only once. The rearrangement uses TRBV6-1 and TRBJ2-1, with 9 bases aligning to TRBD1. The V gene end was trimmed by 5 bases and the J gene end by 8 bases; junction bases not matched to a gene: 4. The CDR3 has 13 residues. Looked up from germline, CDR1 is MNHNS and CDR2 is SASEGT. CDR3 loop: CASSTDRGDEQFF. CDR3 sequence (DNA): TGTGCCAGCAGTACGGACAGGGGCGATGAGCAGTTCTTC.

The chain couples TRBV5-1 to TRBJ1-2; unclear D gene. This CDR3 is built from 14 residues. The V gene's germline CDR1 is SGHRS and CDR2 YFSETQ. V gave up 5 bases and J gave up 0 bases, with 11 bases separating them. CDR3: CASSLSQTNYGYTF. CDR3 DNA sequence: TGCGCCAGCAGTTTAAGCCAAACTAACTATGGCTACACCTTC.

As DNA, the CDR3 is TGTGCCAGCAGCTTGAACTGGCAGAGCAATCAGCCCCAGCATTTT. It is translated as CASSLNWQSNQPQHF. The rearrangement joins TRBV5-5 to TRBJ1-5; D not certain. Germline CDR1 and CDR2: SGHKS and YYEKEE (reference sequence). V was clipped by 1 base and J by 1 base, with 9 bases between them. CDR3 length equals 15 residues.

This sequence joins TRBV7-9 and TRBJ2-2, with TRBD2 matching over 10 bases. The CDR3 length is 15 residues. Germline trimming cut 4 bases from V and 5 bases from J; bases unmatched to any gene: 4. The germline V gene has CDR1 SEHNR and CDR2 FQNEAQ (reference sequence). The CDR3 spells CASSYSGGATGELFF. CDR3 DNA: TGTGCCAGCAGCTACAGCGGGGGGGCGACCGGGGAGCTGTTTTTT.

This chain connects TRBV7-6 to TRBJ2-1, with 9 nucleotides matching TRBD1. Germline trimming cut 5 bases from V and 5 bases from J; bases unmatched to any gene: 25. Per the germline V gene, CDR1 is SGHVS and CDR2 is FNYEAQ. The CDR3 is 21 amino acids. This CDR3 reads CASSPLGTGYYALRPHNEQFF. CDR3 bases: TGTGCCAGCAGCCCACTCGGGACAGGGTATTATGCACTCCGACCCCACAATGAGCAGTTCTTC.

The chain uses TRBV9 and TRBJ1-2; 10 bases line up with TRBD1. Losses at the gene ends were 0 bases for V and 7 bases for J; bases not matched to a gene: 6. In germline, CDR1 is SGDLS, CDR2 YYNGEE. The CDR3 length is 15 residues. The DNA for the CDR3 is TGTGCCAGCAGCGTAGAAGGGACAGGGGCAACTGGCTACACCTTC. Translated: CASSVEGTGATGYTF.

This sequence joins TRBV6-4 and TRBJ2-3; maybe TRBD2 (5 bases). This CDR3 is built from 13 residues. Germline values: CDR1 MRHNA, CDR2 SNTAGT. Trimming removed 8 bases from V and 3 bases from J, with 12 bases in between. The CDR3 region has the DNA TGTGCCAGCGGTGGGAGCTTAACAGATACGCAGTATTTT. The encoded protein is CASGGSLTDTQYF.

The rearrangement links TRBV6-1 to TRBJ2-7; 9 bases align to TRBD2. CDR1 MNHNS and CDR2 SASEGT come from the germline V gene. Unmatched junction bases numbered 8, after V lost 2 bases and J lost 6 bases. The CDR3 totals 15 residues. The CDR3 coding sequence is TGTGCCAGCAGTGAAATCTCGGCGGGAGGGAGCGAGCAGTACTTC. Its translation is CASSEISAGGSEQYF.